What follows are 28 T cell receptor beta chains derived from one specimen sequenced in a study of CXCR3-negative and CXCR3-positive naive CD8 T cells. Researchers prepared the TRB cDNA libraries using 5' RACE with UMI labels. From its re-call of the 5' RACE reads, TCRdb lists each CDR3 protein once, without DNA. Its clone listing holds about 62,000 distinct CDR3 sequences. The specimen sequenced was naive CXCR3- CD8+ T cells from blood. Subset meaning: CD45RO-CCR7+CD27+CD95- naive CD8+ T cells lacking CXCR3 (TNR3-). Receptors originate from a human donor in good health. Some clones in this sample may be carry-over from other donors' samples.

The rearrangement links TRBV12-3 or TRBV12-4 to TRBJ2-3; the D call of TRBD1 rests on TCRdb alone, since no DNA is present to check it. The CDR3 loop spans 13 amino acids. The CDR3 loop is CASGRGEADTQYF.

The chain couples TRBV20-1 to TRBJ1-5; TCRdb calls TRBD1, which cannot be checked without DNA. CDR1 and CDR2 (germline): DFQATT, SNEGSKA (reference sequence). The CDR3 length is 17 residues. This chain's CDR3 is CSASRVRRDDSNQPQHF.

The gene calls are TRBV6-5 and TRBJ1-5. CDR1 and CDR2 (germline): MNHEY, SVGAGI. There are 17 residues in the CDR3. The CDR3: CASSYNAGRDSNQPQHF.

This rearrangement joins TRBV28 to TRBJ2-3; TCRdb's D gene call, TRBD2, goes unchecked for lack of DNA. The germline gives CDR1 MDHEN, CDR2 SYDVKM. The CDR3 is made up of 16 amino acids. The CDR3 loop is CASSLVQRGVTDTQYF. The full variable domain, rest sourced from reference TRBV28 and TRBJ2-3, is DVKVTQSSRYLVKRTGEKVFLECVQDMDHENMFWYRQDPGLGLRLIYFSYDVKMKEKGDIPEGYSVSREKKERFSLILESASTNQTSMYLCASSLVQRGVTDTQYFGPGTRLTVL.

The chain uses TRBV7-9 and TRBJ1-6. The germline V gene encodes CDR1 SEHNR and CDR2 FQNEAQ (reference sequence). The CDR3 totals 15 residues. CDR3 sequence: CASMRSAEINSPLHF.

The V and J genes are TRBV20-1 and TRBJ2-5; the D call of TRBD1 rests on TCRdb alone, since no DNA is present to check it. The CDR3 runs 16 residues. Germline CDR1 and CDR2: DFQATT and SNEGSKA (reference sequence). CDR3 sequence reads: CSADGGWDSNQETQYF.

This chain joins TRBV7-9 and TRBJ1-5. This CDR3 is 13 amino acids long. The germline gives CDR1 SEHNR, CDR2 FQNEAQ (reference sequence). The CDR3 spells CASSLGGAQPQHF.

This chain connects TRBV7-9 to TRBJ2-3; TCRdb outputs TRBD2, but without DNA this stays unchecked. The CDR3 spans 14 residues. Germline CDR1 and CDR2: SEHNR and FQNEAQ (reference sequence). This chain's CDR3 is CASSLLAGDDTQYF.

This chain joins TRBV12-3 or TRBV12-4 and TRBJ2-3. The CDR3 has 14 residues. The CDR3 loop reads CASSSGFRTDTQYF.

The chain employs TRBV4-1 and TRBJ2-1; lacking DNA, the TRBD1 call made by TCRdb goes unchecked. The CDR3 sequence is 15 residues long. Per the germline V gene, CDR1 is MGHRA and CDR2 is YSYEKL. CDR3 in amino acids: CASSQVDRRYNEQFF.

The genes are TRBV7-9 and TRBJ1-2. The CDR3 loop spans 14 amino acids. CDR1 is SEHNR and CDR2 is FQNEAQ in the germline V gene (reference sequence). The CDR3 region is CASSADGPIYGYTF.

This sequence joins TRBV27 and TRBJ2-1; no DNA is available, so the TRBD2 call from TCRdb remains unchecked. Germline CDR1 reads MNHEY; CDR2 reads SMNVEV (reference sequence). The CDR3 sequence is 15 residues long. CDR3 sequence: CASSYGLAGLDEQFF.

V gene TRBV5-1 combines with J gene TRBJ2-5; TCRdb indicates TRBD1, and absent DNA this call remains unverified. Germline loops: CDR1 SGHRS, CDR2 YFSETQ. The CDR3 covers 15 residues. CDR3 region: CASSLGSQGEETQYF.

V is TRBV7-6 and J is TRBJ2-1. Germline V gene data show CDR1 as SGHVS and CDR2 as FNYEAQ. The CDR3 consists of 14 residues. The CDR3 sequence: CASSRGSRSDEQFF.

The CDR3: CASRDTTNYGYTF. The chain couples TRBV5-5 to TRBJ1-2; as DNA is missing, the TRBD1 call by TCRdb cannot be tested. This CDR3 contains 13 residues. Germline CDR1 reads SGHKS; CDR2 reads YYEKEE (reference sequence).

V gene TRBV3-1 combines with J gene TRBJ2-5; TCRdb designates TRBD1, a call that cannot be tested without DNA. Germline CDR1 reads LGHDT; CDR2 reads YNNKEL (reference sequence). This CDR3 is built from 16 residues. CDR3 residues: CASSPPLFTPEGTQYF.

The chain is built from TRBV19 and TRBJ2-3. The CDR3 is made up of 14 amino acids. From germline, CDR1 is LNHDA and CDR2 SQIVND (reference sequence). The CDR3 protein is CASSRKVGTDTQYF.

The chain carries TRBV5-1 and TRBJ1-2; TCRdb's D call, TRBD1, is unchecked because there is no DNA. In germline, CDR1 is SGHRS, CDR2 YFSETQ. This CDR3 comprises 15 residues. The CDR3: CASSKDRGANYGYTF.

V gene TRBV27 combines with J gene TRBJ1-6; TCRdb's assignment of TRBD1 cannot be checked, as there is no DNA. The CDR3 runs 15 residues. Germline V lookup: CDR1 MNHEY, CDR2 SMNVEV (reference sequence). The CDR3 sequence is CATLTKTGYNSPLHF.

Considering frequency, this clonotype is medium-sized (0.01 to 0.1%). The V call is TRBV30, the J call TRBJ2-5; TCRdb selects TRBD1, and the lack of DNA leaves this call unchecked. The germline gives CDR1 GTSNPN, CDR2 SVGIG (reference sequence). This CDR3 spans 15 amino acids. CDR3 sequence reads: CAWSVPPGARETQYF.

This chain's CDR3 is CSVETGMNTEAFF. The rearrangement uses TRBV29-1 and TRBJ1-1; TCRdb's D call of TRBD1 is untestable without DNA. The V gene's germline CDR1 is SQVTM and CDR2 ANQGSEA. The CDR3 runs 13 residues.

J is TRBJ2-1 and V is TRBV7-9; TCRdb lists TRBD1, though no DNA is available to test this call. CDR3 size: 14 residues. The V gene's germline CDR1 is SEHNR and CDR2 FQNEAQ (reference sequence). The CDR3 is CASSLAGGPNEQFF.

This chain joins TRBV29-1 and TRBJ2-7; TCRdb picks TRBD1, but there is no DNA to check that call. The CDR3 spans 14 residues. The germline CDR1 and CDR2 sequences are SQVTM and ANQGSEA. This CDR3 reads CSVEPGTGGYEQYF.

The chain couples TRBV29-1 to TRBJ2-1; there is no DNA to check the TCRdb D call of TRBD1. In germline, CDR1 is SQVTM, CDR2 ANQGSEA. The CDR3 contains 15 residues. The CDR3 sequence: CSVGPPGAPYNEQFF.

This chain uses TRBV5-1 with TRBJ2-1; TCRdb designates TRBD2, a call that cannot be tested without DNA. The germline CDR1 and CDR2 sequences are SGHRS and YFSETQ. CDR3 length: 15 amino acids. This chain's CDR3 is CASIRGSGGANEQFF.

CDR3 sequence reads: CAISVGLAGHEQYF. The chain combines TRBV9 with TRBJ2-7; TCRdb designates TRBD2, a call that cannot be tested without DNA. Germline V lookup: CDR1 SGDLS, CDR2 YYNGEE. This CDR3 contains 14 residues.

The CDR3 sequence is CSVEDRTGHCYTF. This chain joins TRBV29-1 and TRBJ1-2; the D call of TRBD1 rests on TCRdb alone, since no DNA is present to check it. The germline CDR1 and CDR2 sequences are SQVTM and ANQGSEA. The CDR3 loop spans 13 amino acids.

This sequence joins TRBV7-2 and TRBJ2-5. The CDR3 length is 14 residues. In germline, CDR1 is SGHTA, CDR2 FQGNSA. This CDR3 reads CASSSSTFWETQYF.